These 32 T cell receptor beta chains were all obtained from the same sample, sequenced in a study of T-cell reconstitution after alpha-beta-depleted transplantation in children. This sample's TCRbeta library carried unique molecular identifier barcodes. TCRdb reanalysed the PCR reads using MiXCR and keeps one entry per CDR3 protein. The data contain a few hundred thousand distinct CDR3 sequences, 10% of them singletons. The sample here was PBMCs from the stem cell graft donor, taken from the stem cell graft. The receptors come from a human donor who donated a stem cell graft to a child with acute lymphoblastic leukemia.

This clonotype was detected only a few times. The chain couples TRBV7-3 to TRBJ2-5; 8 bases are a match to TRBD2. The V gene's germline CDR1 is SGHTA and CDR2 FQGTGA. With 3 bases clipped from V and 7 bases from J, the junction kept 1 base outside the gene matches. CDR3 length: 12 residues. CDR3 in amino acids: CASSFGGGTQYF. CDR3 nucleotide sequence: TGTGCCAGCAGCTTCGGGGGGGGGACCCAGTACTTC.

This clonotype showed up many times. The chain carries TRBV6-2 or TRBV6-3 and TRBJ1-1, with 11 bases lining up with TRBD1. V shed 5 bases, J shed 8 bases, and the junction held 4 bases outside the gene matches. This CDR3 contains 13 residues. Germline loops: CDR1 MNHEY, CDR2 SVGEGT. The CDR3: CASSAWDRGEAFF. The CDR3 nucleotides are TGTGCCAGCAGTGCATGGGACAGGGGGGAAGCTTTCTTT.

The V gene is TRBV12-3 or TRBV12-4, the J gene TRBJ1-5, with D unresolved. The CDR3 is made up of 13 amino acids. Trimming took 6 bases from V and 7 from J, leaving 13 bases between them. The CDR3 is CASSPGRRQPQHF. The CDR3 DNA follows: TGTGCCAGCAGCCCGGGCCGGCGACAGCCCCAGCATTTT.

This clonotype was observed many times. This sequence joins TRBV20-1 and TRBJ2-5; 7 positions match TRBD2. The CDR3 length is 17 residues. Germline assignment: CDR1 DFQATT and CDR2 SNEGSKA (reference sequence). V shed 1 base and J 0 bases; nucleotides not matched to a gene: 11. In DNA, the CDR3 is TGCAGTGCTAGAGGAGAGACTACTAGCGCGTACCAAGAGACCCAGTACTTC. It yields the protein CSARGETTSAYQETQYF.

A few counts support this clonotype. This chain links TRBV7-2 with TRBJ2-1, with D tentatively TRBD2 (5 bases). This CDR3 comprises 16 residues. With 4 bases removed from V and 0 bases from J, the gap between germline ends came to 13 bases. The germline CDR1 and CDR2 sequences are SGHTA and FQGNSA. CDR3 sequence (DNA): TGTGCCAGCAGCTCCCCCGAGCGGAGCTCCTACAATGAGCAGTTCTTC. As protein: CASSSPERSSYNEQFF.

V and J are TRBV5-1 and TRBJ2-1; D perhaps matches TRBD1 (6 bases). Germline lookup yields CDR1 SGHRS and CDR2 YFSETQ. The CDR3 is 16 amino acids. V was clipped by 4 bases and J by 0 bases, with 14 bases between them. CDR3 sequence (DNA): TGCGCCAGCAGCCCCGAAGGACAGAGCTCCTACAATGAGCAGTTCTTC. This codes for CASSPEGQSSYNEQFF. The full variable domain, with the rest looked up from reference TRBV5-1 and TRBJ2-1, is KAGVTQTPRYLIKTRGQQVTLSCSPISGHRSVSWYQQTPGQGLQFLFEYFSETQRNKGNFPGRFSGRQFSNSRSEMNVSTLELGDSALYLCASSPEGQSSYNEQFFGPGTRLTVL.

CDR3 sequence reads: CASRDRDRGGNEQFF. CDR3 nucleotide sequence: TGTGCCAGCAGGGACCGGGACAGGGGGGGCAATGAGCAGTTCTTC. V gene TRBV12-3 or TRBV12-4 combines with J gene TRBJ2-1, with 11 bases identical to TRBD1. This CDR3 is 15 amino acids long. J was trimmed by 6 bases and V by 6 bases; bases with no gene match: 7.

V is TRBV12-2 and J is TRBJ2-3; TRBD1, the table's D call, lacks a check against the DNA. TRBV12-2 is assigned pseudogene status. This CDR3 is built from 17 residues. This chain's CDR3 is CASRYERQGSPTDTQYF. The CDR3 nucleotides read TGTGCAAGTCGCTACGAACGACAGGGGTCCCCCACAGATACGCAGTATTTT.

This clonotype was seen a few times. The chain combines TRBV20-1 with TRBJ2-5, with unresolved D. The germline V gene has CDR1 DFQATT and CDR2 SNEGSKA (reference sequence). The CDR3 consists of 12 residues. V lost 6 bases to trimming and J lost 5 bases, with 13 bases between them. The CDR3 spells CSAPPLGETQYF. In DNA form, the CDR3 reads TGCAGTGCCCCCCCGTTGGGGGAGACCCAGTACTTC.

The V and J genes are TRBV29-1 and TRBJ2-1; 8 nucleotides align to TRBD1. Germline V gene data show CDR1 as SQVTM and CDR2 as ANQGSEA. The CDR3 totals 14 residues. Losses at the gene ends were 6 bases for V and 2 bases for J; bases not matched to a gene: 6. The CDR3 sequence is CSVPSDRAYNEQFF. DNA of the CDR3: TGCAGCGTGCCGTCGGACAGGGCCTACAATGAGCAGTTCTTC.

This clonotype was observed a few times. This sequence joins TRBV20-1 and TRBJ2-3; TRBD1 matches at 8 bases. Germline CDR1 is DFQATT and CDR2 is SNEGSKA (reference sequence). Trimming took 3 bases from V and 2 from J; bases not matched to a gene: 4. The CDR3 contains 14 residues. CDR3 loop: CSARWDRSTDTQYF. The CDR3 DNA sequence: TGCAGTGCTAGGTGGGACAGGTCCACAGATACGCAGTATTTT.

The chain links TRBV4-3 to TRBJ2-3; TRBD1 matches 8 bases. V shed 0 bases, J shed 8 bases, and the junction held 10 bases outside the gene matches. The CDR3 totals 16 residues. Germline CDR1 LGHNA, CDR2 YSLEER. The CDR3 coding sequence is TGCGCCAGCAGCCAAGATCTGAACAGGGGGGTCGGTACGCAGTATTTT. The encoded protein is CASSQDLNRGVGTQYF.

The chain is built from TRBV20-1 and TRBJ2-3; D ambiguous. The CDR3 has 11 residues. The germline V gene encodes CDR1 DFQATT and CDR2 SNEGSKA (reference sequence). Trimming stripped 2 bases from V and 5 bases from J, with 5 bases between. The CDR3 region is CSARPLDTQYF. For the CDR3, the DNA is TGCAGTGCTAGACCTCTAGATACGCAGTATTTT.

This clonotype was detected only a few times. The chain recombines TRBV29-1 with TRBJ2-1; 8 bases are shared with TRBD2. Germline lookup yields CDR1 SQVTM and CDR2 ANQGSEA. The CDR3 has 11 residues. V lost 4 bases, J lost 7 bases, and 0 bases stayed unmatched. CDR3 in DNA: TGCAGCGTTGCTAGCGGGAATGAGCAGTTCTTC. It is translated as CSVASGNEQFF.

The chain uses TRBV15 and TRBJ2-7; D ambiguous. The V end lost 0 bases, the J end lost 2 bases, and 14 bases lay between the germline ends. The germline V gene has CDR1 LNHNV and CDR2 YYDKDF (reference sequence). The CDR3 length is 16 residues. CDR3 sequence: CATSRDPGVGTYEQYF. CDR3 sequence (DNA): TGTGCCACCAGCAGAGATCCTGGAGTGGGAACCTACGAGCAGTACTTC.

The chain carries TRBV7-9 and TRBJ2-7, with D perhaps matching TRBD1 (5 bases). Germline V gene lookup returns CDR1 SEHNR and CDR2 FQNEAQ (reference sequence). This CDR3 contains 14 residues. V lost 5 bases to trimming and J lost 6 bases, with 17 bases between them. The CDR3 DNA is TGTGCCAGCAGCAAAGGGGTGGAGCTGAGCGAGCAGTACTTC. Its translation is CASSKGVELSEQYF.

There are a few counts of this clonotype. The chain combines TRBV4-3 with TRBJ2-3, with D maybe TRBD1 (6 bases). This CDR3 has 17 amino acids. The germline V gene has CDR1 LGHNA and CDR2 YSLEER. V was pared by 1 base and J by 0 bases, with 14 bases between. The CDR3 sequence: CASSQATGRSSTDTQYF. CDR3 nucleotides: TGCGCCAGCAGCCAAGCGACAGGTCGTTCTAGCACAGATACGCAGTATTTT.

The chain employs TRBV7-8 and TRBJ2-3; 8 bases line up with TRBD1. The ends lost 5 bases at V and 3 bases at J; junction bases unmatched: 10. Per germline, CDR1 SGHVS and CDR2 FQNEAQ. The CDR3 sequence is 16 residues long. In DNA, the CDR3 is TGTGCCAGCAGCCGAAGGACAGGGCTGGGAACAGATACGCAGTATTTT. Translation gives CASSRRTGLGTDTQYF.

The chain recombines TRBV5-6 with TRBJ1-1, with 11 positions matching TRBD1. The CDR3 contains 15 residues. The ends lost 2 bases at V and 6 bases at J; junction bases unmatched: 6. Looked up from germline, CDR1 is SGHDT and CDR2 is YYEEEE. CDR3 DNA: TGTGCCAGCAGCTTCGGACAGGGGGCGCTTCCTGAAGCTTTCTTT. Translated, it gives CASSFGQGALPEAFF.

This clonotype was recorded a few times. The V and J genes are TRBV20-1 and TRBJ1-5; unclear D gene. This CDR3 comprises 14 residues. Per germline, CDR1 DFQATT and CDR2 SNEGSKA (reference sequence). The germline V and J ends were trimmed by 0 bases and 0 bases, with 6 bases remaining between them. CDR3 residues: CSARDVSSNQPQHF. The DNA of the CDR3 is TGCAGTGCTAGAGATGTGAGTAGCAATCAGCCCCAGCATTTT.

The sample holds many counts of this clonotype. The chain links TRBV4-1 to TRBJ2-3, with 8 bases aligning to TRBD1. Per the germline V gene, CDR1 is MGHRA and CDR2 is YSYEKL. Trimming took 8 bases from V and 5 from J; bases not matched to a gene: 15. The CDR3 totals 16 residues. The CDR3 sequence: CASSPLRQGAEDTQYF. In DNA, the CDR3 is TGCGCCAGCTCTCCCCTACGGCAGGGGGCAGAAGATACGCAGTATTTT.

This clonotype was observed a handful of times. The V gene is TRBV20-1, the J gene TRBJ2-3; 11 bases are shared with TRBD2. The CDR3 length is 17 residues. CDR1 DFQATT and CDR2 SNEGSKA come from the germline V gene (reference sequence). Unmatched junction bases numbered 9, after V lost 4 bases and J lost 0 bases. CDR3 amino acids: CSATTSGNHPSTDTQYF. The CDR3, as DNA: TGCAGTGCTACGACTAGCGGGAACCACCCTAGCACAGATACGCAGTATTTT.

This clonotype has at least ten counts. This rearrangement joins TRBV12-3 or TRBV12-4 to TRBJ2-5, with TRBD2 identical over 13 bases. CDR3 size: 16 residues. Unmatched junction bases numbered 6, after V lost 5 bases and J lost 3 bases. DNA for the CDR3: TGTGCCAGCAGTCCGCGGGGGACTAGCGGGAAAGAGACCCAGTACTTC. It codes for CASSPRGTSGKETQYF.

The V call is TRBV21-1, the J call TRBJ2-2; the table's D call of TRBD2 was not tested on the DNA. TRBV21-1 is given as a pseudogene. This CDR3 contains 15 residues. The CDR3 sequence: CASSNRRANTGELFF. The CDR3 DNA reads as TGTGCCAGCAGCAATCGGAGGGCGAACACCGGGGAGCTGTTTTTT.

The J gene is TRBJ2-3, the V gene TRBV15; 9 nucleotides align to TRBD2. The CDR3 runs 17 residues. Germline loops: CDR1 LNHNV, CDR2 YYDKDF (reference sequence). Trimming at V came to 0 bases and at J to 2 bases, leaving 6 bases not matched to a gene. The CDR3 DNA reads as TGTGCCACCAGCAGAGATATAACTAGCGGGCTCACAGATACGCAGTATTTT. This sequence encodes CATSRDITSGLTDTQYF.

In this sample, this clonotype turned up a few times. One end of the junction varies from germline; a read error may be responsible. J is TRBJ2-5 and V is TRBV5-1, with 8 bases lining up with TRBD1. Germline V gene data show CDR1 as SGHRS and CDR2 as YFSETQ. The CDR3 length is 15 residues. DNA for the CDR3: TGCGCCAGCAGATTGGACAGGGCCCTTCAAGAGACCCAGTACTTC. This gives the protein CASRLDRALQETQYF.

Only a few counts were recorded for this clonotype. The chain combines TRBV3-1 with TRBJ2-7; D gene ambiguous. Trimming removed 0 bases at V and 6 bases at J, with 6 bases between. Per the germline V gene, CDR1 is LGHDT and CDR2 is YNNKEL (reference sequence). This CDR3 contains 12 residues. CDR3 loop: CASSQDTPEQYF. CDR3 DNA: TGTGCCAGCAGCCAAGACACCCCCGAGCAGTACTTC.

CDR3 nucleotide sequence: TGTGCCAGCAGCCGGGGACAGGGGAGAACCGGGGAGCTGTTTTTT. Translating gives CASSRGQGRTGELFF. The rearrangement uses TRBV12-3 or TRBV12-4 and TRBJ2-2; 10 bases line up with TRBD1. The CDR3 consists of 15 residues. V was clipped by 6 bases and J by 5 bases; unmatched bases: 6.

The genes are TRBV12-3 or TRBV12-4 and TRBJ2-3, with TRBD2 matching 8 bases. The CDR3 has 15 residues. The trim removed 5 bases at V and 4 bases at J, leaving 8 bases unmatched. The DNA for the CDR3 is TGTGCCAGCAGTCTTAGCGGGGAGCCCCCAGATACGCAGTATTTT. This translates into CASSLSGEPPDTQYF.

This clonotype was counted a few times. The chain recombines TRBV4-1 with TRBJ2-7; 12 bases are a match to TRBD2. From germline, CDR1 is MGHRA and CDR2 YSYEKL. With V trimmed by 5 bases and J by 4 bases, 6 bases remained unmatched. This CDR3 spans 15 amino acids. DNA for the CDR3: TGCGCCAGCAGCTTCCGACTAGCGGGAGAATACGAGCAGTACTTC. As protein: CASSFRLAGEYEQYF.

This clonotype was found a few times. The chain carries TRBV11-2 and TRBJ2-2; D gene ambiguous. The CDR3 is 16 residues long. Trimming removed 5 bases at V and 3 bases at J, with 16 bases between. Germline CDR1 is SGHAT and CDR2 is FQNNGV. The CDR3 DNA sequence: TGTGCCAGCAGCCCCAATGATAGGGCGGACACCGGGGAGCTGTTTTTT. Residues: CASSPNDRADTGELFF.

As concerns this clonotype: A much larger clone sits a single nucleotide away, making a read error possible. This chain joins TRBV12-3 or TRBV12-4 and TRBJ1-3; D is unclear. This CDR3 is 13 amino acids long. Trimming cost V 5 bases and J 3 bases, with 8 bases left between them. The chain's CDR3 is CASSERLGNTIYF. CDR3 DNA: TGTGCCAGCAGTGAGAGACTTGGAAACACCATATATTTT.